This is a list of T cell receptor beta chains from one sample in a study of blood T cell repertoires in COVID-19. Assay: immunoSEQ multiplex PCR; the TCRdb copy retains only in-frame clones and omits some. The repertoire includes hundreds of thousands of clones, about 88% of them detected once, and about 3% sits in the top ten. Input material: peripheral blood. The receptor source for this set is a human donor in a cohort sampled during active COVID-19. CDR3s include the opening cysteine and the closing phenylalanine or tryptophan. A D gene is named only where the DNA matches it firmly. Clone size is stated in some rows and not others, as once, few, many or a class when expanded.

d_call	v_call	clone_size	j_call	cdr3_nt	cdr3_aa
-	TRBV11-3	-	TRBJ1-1	TGTGCCAGCAGCTTAGCTCGGGTCAAGAACACTGAAGCTTTCTTT	CASSLARVKNTEAFF
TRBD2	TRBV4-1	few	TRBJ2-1	TGCGCCAGCAGCCAGGGACTAGCGGACCGTGACAATGAGCAGTTCTTC	CASSQGLADRDNEQFF
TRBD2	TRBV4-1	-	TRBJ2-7	TGCGCCAGCAGCCGCGGGGGACTAGCGAGCTCCTACGAGCAGTACTTC	CASSRGGLASSYEQYF
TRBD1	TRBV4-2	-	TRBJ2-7	TGTGCCAGCAGCCAAGAGTCGGGGACAGGCAGGGAGCAGTACTTC	CASSQESGTGREQYF
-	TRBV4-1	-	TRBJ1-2	TGCGCCAGCAGCCAAACCCAAAATAATGACAGGCCATACACCTTC	CASSQTQNNDRPYTF
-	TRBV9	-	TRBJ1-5	TGTGCCAGCAGCCACACAGCTGATAGCAATCAGCCCCAGCATTTT	CASSHTADSNQPQHF
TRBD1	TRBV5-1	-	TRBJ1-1	TGCGCCAGCAGAAGGACAGGGGCGAACACTGAAGCTTTCTTT	CASRRTGANTEAFF
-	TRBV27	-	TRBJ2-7	TGTGCCAGCAGTTTCGCGGGGGCCGGTCTCTACGAGCAGTACTTC	CASSFAGAGLYEQYF
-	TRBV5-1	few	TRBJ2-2	TGCGCCAGCAGCTTGGCGGCCGGGGTGGGAGGCACCGGGGAGCTGTTTTTT	CASSLAAGVGGTGELFF
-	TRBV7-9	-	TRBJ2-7	TGTGCCAGCAGCCCGCGGGCGGGCATAACCTACGAGCAGTACTTC	CASSPRAGITYEQYF
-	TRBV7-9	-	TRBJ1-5	TGTGCCAGCAGCTTAACAGGGTTTAGCAATCAGCCCCAGCATTTT	CASSLTGFSNQPQHF
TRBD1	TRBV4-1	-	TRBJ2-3	TGCGCCAGCAGCCCTGGACAGGGGCGCACAGATACGCAGTATTTT	CASSPGQGRTDTQYF
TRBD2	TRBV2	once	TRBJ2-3	TGTGCCAGCACCCTAGCGGGGGTAATAGATACGCAGTATTTT	CASTLAGVIDTQYF
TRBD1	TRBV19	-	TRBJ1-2	TGTGCCAGTACCGACAGGGGGTCGGGTGGCTACACCTTC	CASTDRGSGGYTF
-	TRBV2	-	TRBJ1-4	TGTGCCAGCAGTGAAGGCAGGGGTAGGGATGAAAAACTGTTTTTT	CASSEGRGRDEKLFF
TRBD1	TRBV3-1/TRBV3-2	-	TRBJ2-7	TGTGCCAGCAGCCTCGGACAGGGGGCTTACGAGCAGTACTTC	CASSLGQGAYEQYF
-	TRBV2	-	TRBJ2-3	TGTGCCAGCAGTGATTGGGCTAGCTCCACAGATACGCAGTATTTT	CASSDWASSTDTQYF
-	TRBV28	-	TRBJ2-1	TGTGCCATCCACGGTCCTCACGGGGAGCAGTTCTTC	CAIHGPHGEQFF
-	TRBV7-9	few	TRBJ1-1	TGTGCCAGCGGGCTGCAGACTAAAGCTTTCTTT	CASGLQTKAFF
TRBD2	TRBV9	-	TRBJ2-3	TGTGCCAGCAGCGTAGGTGGGACTAGTAGGACAGATACGCAGTATTTT	CASSVGGTSRTDTQYF
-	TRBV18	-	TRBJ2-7	TGTGCCAGCTCACCACCGAATAGCTATTTCTACGAGCAGTACTTC	CASSPPNSYFYEQYF
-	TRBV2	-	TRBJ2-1	TGTGCCAGCAACTGGCACCCCCGACTAGGGGAGCAGTTCTTC	CASNWHPRLGEQFF
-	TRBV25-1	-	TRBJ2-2	TGTGCCAGCAGTGAAATCCCAGCAGCGACCGGGGAGCTGTTTTTT	CASSEIPAATGELFF
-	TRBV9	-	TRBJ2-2	TGTGCCAGCAGCGTTGGGGCCCGGGAGCTGTTTTTT	CASSVGARELFF
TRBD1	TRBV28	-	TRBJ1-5	TGTGCCAGCAGCTTACCGACAGGGGGTCAGCCCCAGCATTTT	CASSLPTGGQPQHF
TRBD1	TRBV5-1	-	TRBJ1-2	TGCGCCAGCAGCTTCGGGACAGCTAACTATGGCTACACCTTC	CASSFGTANYGYTF